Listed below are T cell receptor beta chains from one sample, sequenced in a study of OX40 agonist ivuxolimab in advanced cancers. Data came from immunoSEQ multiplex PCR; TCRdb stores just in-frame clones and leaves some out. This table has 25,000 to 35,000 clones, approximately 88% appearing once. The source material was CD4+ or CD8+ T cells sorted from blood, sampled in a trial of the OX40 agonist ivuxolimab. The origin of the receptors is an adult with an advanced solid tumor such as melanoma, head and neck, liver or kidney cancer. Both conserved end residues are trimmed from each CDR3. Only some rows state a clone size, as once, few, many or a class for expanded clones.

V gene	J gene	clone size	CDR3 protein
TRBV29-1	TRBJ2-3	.	SVDGAGADTQY
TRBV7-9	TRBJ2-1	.	ASSDRLAGDDEQF
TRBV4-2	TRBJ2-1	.	ASSITSGGGNEQF
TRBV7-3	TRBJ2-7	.	ASSSGQSYEQY
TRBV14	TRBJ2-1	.	ASSQISLAGQNEQF
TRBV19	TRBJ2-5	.	ASSAQETQY
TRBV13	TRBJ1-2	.	ASSGYKLYGYT
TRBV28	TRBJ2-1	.	ASSLFAGGEQF
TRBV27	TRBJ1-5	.	ASSLPNQPQH
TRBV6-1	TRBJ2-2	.	ASSEVGDTGELF
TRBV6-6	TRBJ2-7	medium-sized	ASSYSAGAEQY
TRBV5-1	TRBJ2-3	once	ASSLTGPNQY
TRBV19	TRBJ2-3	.	ASSMSGRTDTQY
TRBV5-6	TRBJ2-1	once	ASSPGRLAGYNEQF
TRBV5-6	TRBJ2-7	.	ASSLNRDSYEQY
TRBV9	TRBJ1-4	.	ASSVGGATGEKLF
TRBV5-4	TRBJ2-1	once	ASSRSGSEHNEQF
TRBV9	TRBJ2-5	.	ASSVGGLRQETQY
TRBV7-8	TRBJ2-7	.	ASSQKTGTGSYEQY
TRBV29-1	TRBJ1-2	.	SVGQGEYGYT
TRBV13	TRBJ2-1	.	ASSSPAVGGNEQF
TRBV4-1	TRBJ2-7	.	ASSQQQQGAYEQY
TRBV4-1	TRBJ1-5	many	ASSQVQGTDQPQH
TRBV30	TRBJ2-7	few	AWSRDRGVYEQY
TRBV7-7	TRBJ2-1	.	ASSRSIGGGPYNEQF
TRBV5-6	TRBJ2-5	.	ASSADTPETQY
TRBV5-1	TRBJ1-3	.	ASSPTGGGGNTIY
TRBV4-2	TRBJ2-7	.	ASSPAGTDYEQY
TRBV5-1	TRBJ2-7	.	ASSLFTSGSYEQY
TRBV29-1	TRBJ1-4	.	SVGGDRGLANEKLF